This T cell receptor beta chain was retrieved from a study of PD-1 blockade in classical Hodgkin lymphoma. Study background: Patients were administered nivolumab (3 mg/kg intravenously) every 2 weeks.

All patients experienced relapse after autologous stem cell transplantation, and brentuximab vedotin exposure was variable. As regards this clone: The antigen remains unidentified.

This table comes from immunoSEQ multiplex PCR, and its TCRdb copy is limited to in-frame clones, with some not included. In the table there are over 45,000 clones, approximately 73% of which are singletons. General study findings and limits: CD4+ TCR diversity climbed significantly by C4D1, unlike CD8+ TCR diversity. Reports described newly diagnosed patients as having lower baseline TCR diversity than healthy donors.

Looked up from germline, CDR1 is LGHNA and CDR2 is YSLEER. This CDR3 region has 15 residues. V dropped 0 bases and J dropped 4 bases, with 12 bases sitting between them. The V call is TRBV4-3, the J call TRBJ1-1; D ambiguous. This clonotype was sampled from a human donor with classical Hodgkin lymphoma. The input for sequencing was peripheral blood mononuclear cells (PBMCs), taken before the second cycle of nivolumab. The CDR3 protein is CASSQDLKWGTEAFF. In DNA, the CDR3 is TGCGCCAGCAGCCAAGATCTCAAATGGGGCACTGAAGCTTTCTTT.